What follows are 32 T cell receptor beta chains derived from one specimen sequenced in a study of blood T cell repertoires in COVID-19. The data were produced by immunoSEQ multiplex PCR, yet TCRdb's version contains in-frame clones alone and is incomplete. The repertoire includes about 210,000 clones, about four fifths of them detected once, and 2% to 3% sits in the top ten. The sample consisted of peripheral blood. These receptors were obtained from a woman in her forties with active or convalescent COVID-19.

The genes are TRBV25-1 and TRBJ2-6; D may be TRBD1 (6 bases). This CDR3 contains 18 residues. V was cut by 6 bases and J by 0 bases, with 18 bases left in between. Germline V CDR1 and CDR2: MGHDK, SYGVNS. This CDR3 is CASSPGPGATSGANVLTF. In DNA, the CDR3 is TGTGCCAGCAGCCCGGGCCCAGGGGCTACCTCTGGGGCCAACGTCCTGACTTTC.

This clone was seen more than once but under ten times. This chain connects TRBV11-3 to TRBJ2-1; no clear D gene. Per germline, CDR1 SGHNT and CDR2 YENEEA. The CDR3 is made up of 12 amino acids. The V end lost 1 base, the J end lost 7 bases, and 5 bases lay between the germline ends. The CDR3 DNA sequence: TGTGCCAGCAGCTTAGGCAGGAATGAGCAGTTCTTC. Its translation: CASSLGRNEQFF.

A few counts support this clone. The chain couples TRBV12-3 or TRBV12-4 to TRBJ1-2; D is possibly TRBD1 (6 bases). This CDR3 has 13 amino acids. V lost 7 bases to trimming and J lost 3 bases, with 12 bases between them. Here the CDR3 reads CASTSDRHYGYTF. DNA of the CDR3: TGTGCCAGCACCTCGGACAGACACTATGGCTACACCTTC.

The J gene is TRBJ1-2, the V gene TRBV19; 7 bases match TRBD1. CDR1 and CDR2 from the germline V gene are LNHDA and SQIVND (reference sequence). Unmatched junction bases numbered 4, after V lost 5 bases and J lost 4 bases. The length of the CDR3 is 13 residues. The CDR3: CASSGRQGYGYTF. Here the CDR3 DNA reads TGTGCCAGTAGTGGCAGACAGGGCTATGGCTACACCTTC.

V usage is TRBV11-3 and J usage is TRBJ2-1; 7 positions agree with TRBD1. After removal of 5 bases from V and 6 bases from J, the junction contained 10 bases not matched to a gene. The CDR3 runs 15 residues. Germline loops: CDR1 SGHNT, CDR2 YENEEA. The CDR3 here is CASSNRQGGGNEQFF. The CDR3 nucleotides are TGTGCCAGCAGCAACCGACAGGGTGGGGGCAATGAGCAGTTCTTC. The whole variable domain, remainder taken from reference TRBV11-3 and TRBJ2-1, is EAGVVQSPRYKIIEKKQPVAFWCNPISGHNTLYWYLQNLGQGPELLIRYENEEAVDDSQLPKDRFSAERLKGVDSTLKIQPAELGDSAVYLCASSNRQGGGNEQFFGPGTRLTVL.

V and J are TRBV7-6 and TRBJ1-6, with 8 bases fitting TRBD1. CDR1 is SGHVS, CDR2 FNYEAQ, per germline. CDR3 length: 16 residues. The trim removed 0 bases at V and 7 bases at J, leaving 5 bases unmatched. In nucleotides, the CDR3 is TGTGCCAGCAGCTTAGCGGGGACAGGAGGAAATTCACCCCTCCACTTT. Translation gives CASSLAGTGGNSPLHF.

The rearrangement uses TRBV6-6 and TRBJ1-5; D gene uncertain. The CDR3 covers 15 residues. Germline-derived CDR1 and CDR2 are MNHNY and SVGAGI (reference sequence). V shed 7 bases and J shed 2 bases, with 15 bases lying between them. CDR3 in amino acids: CASTPPGVGNQPQHF. The CDR3 DNA sequence: TGTGCCAGCACTCCTCCGGGTGTTGGCAATCAGCCCCAGCATTTT.

This rearrangement joins TRBV6-5 to TRBJ1-1; the D is unclear. The V gene's germline CDR1 is MNHEY and CDR2 SVGAGI. Trimming removed 0 bases at V and 0 bases at J, with 11 bases between. The CDR3 runs to 16 residues. The CDR3 DNA follows: TGTGCCAGCAGTTACTCGAGCTTTCCGGTGAACACTGAAGCTTTCTTT. Its protein product is CASSYSSFPVNTEAFF.

The chain combines TRBV7-2 with TRBJ1-4; the D is unclear. Trimming cost V 7 bases and J 6 bases, with 15 bases left between them. CDR3 length: 14 amino acids. The V gene's germline CDR1 is SGHTA and CDR2 FQGNSA. CDR3 DNA sequence: TGTGCCAGCACCGGACTTAGCGCGGATGAAAAACTGTTTTTT. Its protein product is CASTGLSADEKLFF.

This clone has a handful of counts. This sequence joins TRBV15 and TRBJ2-7; D perhaps matches TRBD1 (6 bases). The V gene's germline CDR1 is LNHNV and CDR2 YYDKDF (reference sequence). CDR3 length: 15 residues. The V end was cut by 0 bases, the J end by 1 base, with 10 bases between. Here the CDR3 DNA reads TGTGCCACCAGCAGAGACAGAGGACAGTCCTACGAGCAGTACTTC. Its protein product is CATSRDRGQSYEQYF.

The genes are TRBV9 and TRBJ2-7; weak D call: TRBD1 (5 bases). The CDR3 is 15 amino acids. Germline loops: CDR1 SGDLS, CDR2 YYNGEE. V lost 2 bases to trimming and J lost 0 bases, with 12 bases between them. DNA for the CDR3: TGTGCCAGCAGCGTTTTCCCAGGGCACTCCTACGAGCAGTACTTC. This gives the protein CASSVFPGHSYEQYF. Full variable domain (remainder filled in from reference TRBV9 and TRBJ2-7): DSGVTQTPKHLITATGQRVTLRCSPRSGDLSVYWYQQSLDQGLQFLIQYYNGEERAKGNILERFSAQQFPDLHSELNLSSLELGDSALYFCASSVFPGHSYEQYFGPGTRLTVT.

This clone was seen only once. The V and J genes are TRBV18 and TRBJ2-7; possibly TRBD2 for D (6 bases). The CDR3 sequence is 15 residues long. The germline V and J ends were trimmed by 3 bases and 6 bases, with 18 bases remaining between them. Per the germline V gene, CDR1 is KGHSH and CDR2 is LQKENI. The CDR3 DNA reads TGTGCCAGCTCACCCAATCCGGGGCAGGAGGGCGAGCAGTACTTC. The encoded protein is CASSPNPGQEGEQYF.

This chain joins TRBV18 and TRBJ1-2; a possible D gene is TRBD1 (5 bases). The germline gives CDR1 KGHSH, CDR2 LQKENI. The V end lost 0 bases, the J end lost 4 bases, and 9 bases lay between the germline ends. CDR3 length equals 14 residues. The CDR3 coding sequence is TGTGCCAGCTCACCACCGGAAGGGGTCTATGGCTACACCTTC. It yields the protein CASSPPEGVYGYTF.

V is TRBV11-2 and J is TRBJ1-2, with D maybe TRBD1 (5 bases). This CDR3 region has 13 residues. V lost 1 base and J 7 bases, leaving 10 bases between the germline ends. Germline V gene data show CDR1 as SGHAT and CDR2 as FQNNGV. The CDR3: CASSLVQGSGYTF. For the CDR3, the DNA is TGTGCCAGCAGCTTAGTGCAGGGCTCTGGCTACACCTTC. The full variable domain, completed using reference TRBV11-2 and TRBJ1-2, is EAGVAQSPRYKIIEKRQSVAFWCNPISGHATLYWYQQILGQGPKLLIQFQNNGVVDDSQLPKDRFSAERLKGVDSTLKIQPAKLEDSAVYLCASSLVQGSGYTFGSGTRLTVV.

J is TRBJ1-1 and V is TRBV6-1; D gene unclear. The CDR3 covers 15 residues. CDR1 is MNHNS, CDR2 SASEGT, per germline. The germline V and J ends were trimmed by 2 bases and 1 base, with 11 bases remaining between them. The DNA of the CDR3 is TGTGCCAGCAGTGAAAGGGCGAGGGAGAACACTGAAGCTTTCTTT. It is translated as CASSERARENTEAFF.

V gene TRBV3-1 (or the pseudogene TRBV3-2) combines with J gene TRBJ2-1, with 9 nucleotides matching TRBD1. V dropped 0 bases and J dropped 7; count of bases not matched to a gene: 7. The CDR3 sequence is 16 residues long. The germline V gene has CDR1 LGHDT and CDR2 YNNKEL (reference sequence). CDR3 sequence reads: CASSQDLGTGLNEQFF. CDR3 nucleotides: TGTGCCAGCAGCCAAGATCTAGGGACAGGGTTGAATGAGCAGTTCTTC.

CDR3 loop: CASSSHSGSETQYF. DNA for the CDR3: TGTGCCAGCAGCTCCCATTCCGGGTCGGAGACCCAGTACTTC. V is TRBV7-3 and J is TRBJ2-5; D is unclear. CDR1 is SGHTA, CDR2 FQGTGA, per germline. The germline V and J ends were trimmed by 4 bases and 5 bases, with 14 bases remaining between them. The CDR3 has 14 residues. Full variable domain (outside the CDR3, taken from reference TRBV7-3 and TRBJ2-5): GAGVSQTPSNKVTEKGKYVELRCDPISGHTALYWYRQSLGQGPEFLIYFQGTGAADDSGLPNDRFFAVRPEGSVSTLKIQRTERGDSAVYLCASSSHSGSETQYFGPGTRLLVL.

This clone was detected only a few times. The chain has TRBV4-3 and TRBJ2-7, with 9 positions matching TRBD1. Germline CDR1 is LGHNA and CDR2 is YSLEER. This CDR3 region has 17 residues. The V gene end was trimmed by 3 bases and the J gene end by 1 base; junction bases not matched to a gene: 10. The CDR3 DNA follows: TGCGCCAGCAGCCATCACTCGGACAGGGGAGGGTCCTACGAGCAGTACTTC. It translates to CASSHHSDRGGSYEQYF.

The chain joins TRBV2 to TRBJ1-2, with a possible D match to TRBD1 (6 bases). CDR3 length: 14 amino acids. Trimming cost V 4 bases and J 6 bases, with 15 bases left between them. The germline V gene encodes CDR1 SNHLY and CDR2 FYNNEI. The CDR3 is CASSAFDTGNGYTF. CDR3 nucleotide sequence: TGTGCCAGCAGTGCGTTCGACACAGGGAATGGCTACACCTTC.

The chain employs TRBV4-2 and TRBJ1-1; 7 nucleotides match TRBD1. Trimming cost V 1 base and J 1 base; bases outside gene matches: 6. Germline V gene data show CDR1 as LGHNA and CDR2 as YNFKEQ. The CDR3 contains 16 residues. The CDR3 DNA sequence: TGTGCCAGCAGCCAAGCCAGTACAGGGGAGAACACTGAAGCTTTCTTT. Amino acids: CASSQASTGENTEAFF.

The rearrangement joins TRBV5-1 to TRBJ2-7, with 10 bases lining up with TRBD1. Germline CDR1 is SGHRS and CDR2 is YFSETQ. J lost 0 bases, V lost 4 bases, and 7 bases had no gene match. CDR3 length: 16 residues. CDR3 sequence (DNA): TGCGCCAGCAGCCCCAGGACAGGGGGGGGCTCCTACGAGCAGTACTTC. Translating gives CASSPRTGGGSYEQYF.

The V call is TRBV7-2, the J call TRBJ1-2; 7 nucleotides agree with TRBD1. The length of the CDR3 is 14 residues. Per the germline V gene, CDR1 is SGHTA and CDR2 is FQGNSA. V was clipped by 5 bases and J by 3 bases; unmatched bases: 6. The CDR3 loop reads CASSPTGLDYGYTF. The CDR3 coding sequence is TGTGCCAGCAGCCCGACAGGGCTGGACTATGGCTACACCTTC.

The chain links TRBV7-2 to TRBJ1-6, with D unresolved. The V end was cut by 1 base, the J end by 3 bases, with 7 bases between. Germline CDR1 is SGHTA and CDR2 is FQGNSA. The length of the CDR3 is 15 residues. CDR3 residues: CASSLVRSYNSPLHF. CDR3 nucleotide sequence: TGTGCCAGCAGCTTAGTTAGGAGCTATAATTCACCCCTCCACTTT.

Only one count was recorded for this clone. This chain uses TRBV2 with TRBJ2-3, with TRBD2 matching 10 bases. The germline V gene encodes CDR1 SNHLY and CDR2 FYNNEI. V lost 9 bases to trimming and J lost 4 bases; unmatched junction nucleotides: 4. The CDR3 contains 13 residues. The CDR3, as DNA: TGTGCCAGTGGGACTAGCGAGGCAGATACGCAGTATTTT. This gives the protein CASGTSEADTQYF.

This sequence joins TRBV19 and TRBJ2-1, with 7 bases lining up with TRBD1. This CDR3 is 14 amino acids long. Germline values: CDR1 LNHDA, CDR2 SQIVND (reference sequence). Trimming cost V 5 bases and J 10 bases; bases outside gene matches: 11. CDR3 sequence: CASSGQYRGEEQFF. Written as DNA, the CDR3 is TGTGCCAGTAGTGGACAATACAGGGGTGAAGAGCAGTTCTTC.

This rearrangement joins TRBV9 to TRBJ2-1; maybe TRBD1 (5 bases). V was cut by 0 bases and J by 5 bases, with 9 bases left in between. The CDR3 is 14 residues long. CDR1 is SGDLS and CDR2 is YYNGEE in the germline V gene. This CDR3 reads CASSVEGRDNEQFF. In DNA form, the CDR3 reads TGTGCCAGCAGCGTAGAAGGCAGGGACAATGAGCAGTTCTTC. The full variable domain, with the rest looked up from reference TRBV9 and TRBJ2-1, is DSGVTQTPKHLITATGQRVTLRCSPRSGDLSVYWYQQSLDQGLQFLIQYYNGEERAKGNILERFSAQQFPDLHSELNLSSLELGDSALYFCASSVEGRDNEQFFGPGTRLTVL.

In nucleotides, the CDR3 is TGTGCCAGCAGCCTAACAACTCGACAGGGGATCTATGGCTACACCTTC. Translation: CASSLTTRQGIYGYTF. The V and J genes are TRBV13 and TRBJ1-2; 8 bases line up with TRBD1. Germline-derived CDR1 and CDR2 are PRHDT and FYEKMQ (reference sequence). Losses at the gene ends were 5 bases for V and 4 bases for J; bases not matched to a gene: 12. The CDR3 spans 16 residues.

The V and J genes are TRBV19 and TRBJ2-6, with a tentative D call TRBD2 (6 bases). The CDR3 consists of 16 residues. The V and J ends lost 7 bases and 4 bases respectively, with 17 bases between them. Germline values: CDR1 LNHDA, CDR2 SQIVND (reference sequence). The CDR3 DNA is TGTGCCAGTATCAAGGAGGAGGGGCTCGGGGCCAACGTCCTGACTTTC. Residues: CASIKEEGLGANVLTF.

The chain links TRBV11-2 to TRBJ1-1, with 8 bases aligning to TRBD1. V lost 5 bases to trimming and J lost 4 bases; unmatched junction nucleotides: 6. The CDR3 is 14 amino acids. The V gene's germline CDR1 is SGHAT and CDR2 FQNNGV. The CDR3 DNA follows: TGTGCCAGCAGCCCGATCAGGGGGCGCACTGAAGCTTTCTTT. As protein: CASSPIRGRTEAFF.

The chain joins TRBV28 to TRBJ2-7; possible D gene TRBD1, 5 bases. The ends were cut back, 7 bases at V and 7 bases at J, with 11 bases in the middle. Germline V gene sequence: CDR1 MDHEN, CDR2 SYDVKM. The CDR3 consists of 11 residues. The CDR3, as DNA: TGTGCCAGCATCGCGCAGGGTGAGCAGTACTTC. Translation gives CASIAQGEQYF.

The gene calls are TRBV11-2 and TRBJ2-7; D possibly corresponds to TRBD1 (6 bases). Trimming took 5 bases from V and 4 from J, leaving 18 bases between them. The CDR3 length is 15 residues. Germline assignment: CDR1 SGHAT and CDR2 FQNNGV. CDR3 protein: CASSQQGDSFYEQYF. The CDR3 bases are TGTGCCAGCAGCCAACAGGGAGATAGCTTTTACGAGCAGTACTTC.

J is TRBJ2-3 and V is TRBV6-6, with TRBD2 identical over 8 bases. Germline CDR1 reads MNHNY; CDR2 reads SVGAGI (reference sequence). The CDR3 extends over 16 amino acids. The trim removed 2 bases at V and 4 bases at J, leaving 8 bases unmatched. The CDR3, as DNA: TGTGCCAGCAGTTACGGACTAGCAGAGGTCCCAGATACGCAGTATTTT. This codes for CASSYGLAEVPDTQYF.